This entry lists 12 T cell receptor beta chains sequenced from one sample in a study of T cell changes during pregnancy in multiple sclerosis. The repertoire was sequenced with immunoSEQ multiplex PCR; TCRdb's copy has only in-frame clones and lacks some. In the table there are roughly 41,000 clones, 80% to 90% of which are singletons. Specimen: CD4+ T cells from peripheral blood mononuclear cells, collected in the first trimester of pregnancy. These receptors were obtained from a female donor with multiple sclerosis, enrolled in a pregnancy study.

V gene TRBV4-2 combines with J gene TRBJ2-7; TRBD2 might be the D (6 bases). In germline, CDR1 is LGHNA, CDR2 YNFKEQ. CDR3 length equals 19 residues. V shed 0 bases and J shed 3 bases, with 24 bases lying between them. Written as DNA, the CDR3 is TGTGCCAGCAGCCAAGAGTACGGCGCGGGGCCTCTCTCCCTCTACGAGCAGTACTTC. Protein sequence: CASSQEYGAGPLSLYEQYF.

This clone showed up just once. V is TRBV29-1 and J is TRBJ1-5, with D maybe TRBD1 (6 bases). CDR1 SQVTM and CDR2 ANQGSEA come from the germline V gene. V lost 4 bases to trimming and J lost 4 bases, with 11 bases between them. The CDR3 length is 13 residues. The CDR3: CSVAGERNQPQHF. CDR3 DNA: TGCAGCGTTGCAGGGGAAAGAAATCAGCCCCAGCATTTT.

The CDR3 DNA reads as TGTGCCAGCTCACCACTCCCCACCGGGACTCCCCAAGAGACCCAGTACTTC. This sequence encodes CASSPLPTGTPQETQYF. This sequence joins TRBV18 and TRBJ2-5; weak D call: TRBD2 (6 bases). The CDR3 totals 17 residues. The V end lost 1 base, the J end lost 1 base, and 16 bases lay between the germline ends. Germline V gene data show CDR1 as KGHSH and CDR2 as LQKENI.

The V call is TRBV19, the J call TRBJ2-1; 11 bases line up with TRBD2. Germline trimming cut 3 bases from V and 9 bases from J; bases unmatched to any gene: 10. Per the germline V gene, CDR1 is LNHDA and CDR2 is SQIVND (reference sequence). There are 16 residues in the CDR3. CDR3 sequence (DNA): TGTGCCAGTAGTATCTCAGTAGCGGGAGGGCCGGTTGAGCAGTTCTTC. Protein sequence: CASSISVAGGPVEQFF.

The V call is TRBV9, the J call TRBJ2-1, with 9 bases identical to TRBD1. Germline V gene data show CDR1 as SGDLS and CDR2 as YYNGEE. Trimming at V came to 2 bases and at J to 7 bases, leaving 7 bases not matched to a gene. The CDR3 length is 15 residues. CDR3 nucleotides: TGTGCCAGCAGCGTTGGACAGGGGTTAGGGAATGAGCAGTTCTTC. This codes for CASSVGQGLGNEQFF.

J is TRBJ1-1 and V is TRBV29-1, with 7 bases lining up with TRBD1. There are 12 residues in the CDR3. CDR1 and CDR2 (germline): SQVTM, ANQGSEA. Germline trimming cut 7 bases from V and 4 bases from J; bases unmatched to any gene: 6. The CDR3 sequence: CSARTGGTEAFF. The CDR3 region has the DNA TGCAGCGCCCGGACAGGAGGCACTGAAGCTTTCTTT.

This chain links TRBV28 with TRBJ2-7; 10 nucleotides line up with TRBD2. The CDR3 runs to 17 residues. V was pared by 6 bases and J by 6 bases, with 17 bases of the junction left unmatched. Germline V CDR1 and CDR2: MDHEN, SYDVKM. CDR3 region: CASSRLVQAGGPGEQYF. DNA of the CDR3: TGTGCCAGCAGCCGCCTCGTCCAAGCGGGAGGGCCCGGCGAGCAGTACTTC.

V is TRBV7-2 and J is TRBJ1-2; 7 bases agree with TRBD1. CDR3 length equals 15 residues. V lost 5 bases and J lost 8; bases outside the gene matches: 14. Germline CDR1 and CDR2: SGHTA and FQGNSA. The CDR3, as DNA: TGTGCCAGCAGCAAAGTTGGGACAGAGTCTAGAGGCTACACCTTC. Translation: CASSKVGTESRGYTF.

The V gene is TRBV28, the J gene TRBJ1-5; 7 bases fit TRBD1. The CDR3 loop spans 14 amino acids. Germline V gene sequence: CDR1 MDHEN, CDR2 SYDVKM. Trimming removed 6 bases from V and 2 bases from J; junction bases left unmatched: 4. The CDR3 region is CASRQTGGNQPQHF. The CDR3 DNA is TGTGCCAGCAGACAAACAGGGGGCAATCAGCCCCAGCATTTT.

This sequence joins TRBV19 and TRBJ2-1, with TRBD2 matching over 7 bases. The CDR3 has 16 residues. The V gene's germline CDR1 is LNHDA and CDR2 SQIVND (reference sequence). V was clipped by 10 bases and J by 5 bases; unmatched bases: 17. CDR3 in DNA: TGTGCCACTGGGGGGGTTTGGGCGGGAAACCACAATGAGCAGTTCTTC. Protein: CATGGVWAGNHNEQFF.

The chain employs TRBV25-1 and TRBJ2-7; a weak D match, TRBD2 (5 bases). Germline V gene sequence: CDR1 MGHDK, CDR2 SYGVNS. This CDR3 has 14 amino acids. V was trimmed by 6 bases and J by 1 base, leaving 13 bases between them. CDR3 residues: CASSEGLVSYEQYF. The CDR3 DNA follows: TGTGCCAGCAGCGAAGGACTGGTTTCCTACGAGCAGTACTTC.

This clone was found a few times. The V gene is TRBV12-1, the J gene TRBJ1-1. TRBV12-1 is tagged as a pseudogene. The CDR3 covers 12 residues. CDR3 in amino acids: CASSFGRAGAFF. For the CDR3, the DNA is TGTGCCAGCAGCTTTGGCCGTGCGGGAGCTTTCTTT.